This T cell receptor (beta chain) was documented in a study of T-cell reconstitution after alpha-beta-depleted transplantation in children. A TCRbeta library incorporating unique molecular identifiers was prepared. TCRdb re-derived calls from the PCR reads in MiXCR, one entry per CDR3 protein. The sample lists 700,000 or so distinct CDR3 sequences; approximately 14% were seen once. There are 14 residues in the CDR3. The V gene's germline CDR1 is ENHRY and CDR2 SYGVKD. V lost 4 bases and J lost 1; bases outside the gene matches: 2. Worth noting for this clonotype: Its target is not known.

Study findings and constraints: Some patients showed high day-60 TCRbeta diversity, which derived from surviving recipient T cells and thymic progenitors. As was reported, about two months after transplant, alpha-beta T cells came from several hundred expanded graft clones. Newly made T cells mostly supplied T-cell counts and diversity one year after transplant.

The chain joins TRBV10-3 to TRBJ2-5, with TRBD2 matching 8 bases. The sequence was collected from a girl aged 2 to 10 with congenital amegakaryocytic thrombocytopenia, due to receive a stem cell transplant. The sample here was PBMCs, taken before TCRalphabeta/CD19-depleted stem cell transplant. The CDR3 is CAISAREVQETQYF. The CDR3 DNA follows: TGTGCCATCAGTGCGCGGGAGGTCCAAGAGACCCAGTACTTC.